Here is one T cell receptor beta chain with its context. Its antigen is still unknown. The source of the sample is a study of OX40 agonist ivuxolimab in advanced cancers. Produced via immunoSEQ multiplex PCR; TCRdb's table is partial and in-frame only. The sample has 43,000 or so clones, roughly 85% seen once. Notes on the study in general: Clonal expansion in partial responders at 0.1-3.0 mg/kg ranked among the lowest. There was clonal expansion of CD4+ and CD8+ blood T cells by week 6 at 0.1 to 3.0 mg/kg.

Germline V gene data show CDR1 as SGHNT and CDR2 as YYREEE (reference sequence). Trimming at V came to 2 bases and at J to 0 bases, leaving 6 bases not matched to a gene. The CDR3 runs to 16 residues. The TCR originated in an adult with an advanced solid tumor such as melanoma, head and neck, liver or kidney cancer. This specimen was CD4+ or CD8+ T cells sorted from blood, taken in a trial of the OX40 agonist ivuxolimab. This sequence joins TRBV5-4 and TRBJ1-1; 8 nucleotides line up with TRBD1. The CDR3 is CASSFTGQGLNTEAFF. Here the CDR3 DNA reads TGTGCCAGCAGCTTTACCGGACAGGGACTGAACACTGAAGCTTTCTTT.